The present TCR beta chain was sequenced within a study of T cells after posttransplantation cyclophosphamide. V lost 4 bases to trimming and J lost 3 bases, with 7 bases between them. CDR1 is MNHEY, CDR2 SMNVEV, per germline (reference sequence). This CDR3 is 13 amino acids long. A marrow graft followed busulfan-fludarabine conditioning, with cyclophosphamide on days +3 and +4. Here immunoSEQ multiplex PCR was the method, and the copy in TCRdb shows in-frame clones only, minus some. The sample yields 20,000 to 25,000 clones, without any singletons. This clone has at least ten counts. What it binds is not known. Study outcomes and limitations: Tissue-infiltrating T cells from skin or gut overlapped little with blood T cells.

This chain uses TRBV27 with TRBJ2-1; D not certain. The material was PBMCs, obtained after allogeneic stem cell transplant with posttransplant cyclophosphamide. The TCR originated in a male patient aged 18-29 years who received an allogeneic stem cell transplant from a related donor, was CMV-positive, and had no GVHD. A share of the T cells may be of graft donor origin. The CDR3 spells CASSYPGYNEQFF. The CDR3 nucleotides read TGTGCCAGCAGTTACCCGGGCTACAATGAGCAGTTCTTC.